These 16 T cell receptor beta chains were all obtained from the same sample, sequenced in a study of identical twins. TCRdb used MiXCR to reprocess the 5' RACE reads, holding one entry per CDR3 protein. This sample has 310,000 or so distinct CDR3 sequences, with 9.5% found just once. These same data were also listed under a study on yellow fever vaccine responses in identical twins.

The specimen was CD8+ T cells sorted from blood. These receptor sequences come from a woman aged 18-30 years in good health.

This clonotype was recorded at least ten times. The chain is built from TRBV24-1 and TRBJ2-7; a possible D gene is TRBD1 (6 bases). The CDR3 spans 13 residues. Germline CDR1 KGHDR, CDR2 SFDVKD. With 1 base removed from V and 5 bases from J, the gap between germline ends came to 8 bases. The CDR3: CATSDLQGNEQYF. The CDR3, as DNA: TGTGCCACCAGTGATTTACAGGGCAACGAGCAGTACTTC.

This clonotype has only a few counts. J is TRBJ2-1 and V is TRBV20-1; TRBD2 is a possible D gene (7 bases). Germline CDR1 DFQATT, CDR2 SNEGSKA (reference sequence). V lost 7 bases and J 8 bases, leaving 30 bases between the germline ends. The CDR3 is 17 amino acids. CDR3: CSVYLRRGAKEEDEQFF. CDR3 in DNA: TGCAGTGTTTATTTACGTCGGGGGGCTAAGGAAGAGGATGAGCAGTTCTTC.

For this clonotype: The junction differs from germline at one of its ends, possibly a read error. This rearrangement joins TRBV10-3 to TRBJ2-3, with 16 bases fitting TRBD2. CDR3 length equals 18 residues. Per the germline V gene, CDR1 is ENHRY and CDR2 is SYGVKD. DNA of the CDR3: TGTGCCTTCAGCTCTCCGGGACTAGCGGGAGGGAGCTCAGATACGCAGTATTTT. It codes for CAFSSPGLAGGSSDTQYF.

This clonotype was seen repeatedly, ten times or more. CDR3 loop: CASSGTENEQFF. The CDR3 DNA reads as TGCGCCAGCAGCGGGACAGAGAATGAGCAGTTCTTC. The chain combines TRBV5-1 with TRBJ2-1, with TRBD1 identical over 7 bases. Losses at the gene ends were 4 bases for V and 7 bases for J; bases not matched to a gene: 2. This CDR3 region has 12 residues. Germline CDR1 is SGHRS and CDR2 is YFSETQ. The full variable domain, completed using reference TRBV5-1 and TRBJ2-1, is KAGVTQTPRYLIKTRGQQVTLSCSPISGHRSVSWYQQTPGQGLQFLFEYFSETQRNKGNFPGRFSGRQFSNSRSEMNVSTLELGDSALYLCASSGTENEQFFGPGTRLTVL.

As DNA, the CDR3 is TGCAGCGTTGAACCGGGACAGGGACAAAACATTCAGTACTTC. Its translation: CSVEPGQGQNIQYF. J is TRBJ2-4 and V is TRBV29-1; TRBD1 aligns across 9 bases. CDR1 is SQVTM, CDR2 ANQGSEA, per germline. V dropped 2 bases and J dropped 5; count of bases not matched to a gene: 4. CDR3 size: 14 residues.

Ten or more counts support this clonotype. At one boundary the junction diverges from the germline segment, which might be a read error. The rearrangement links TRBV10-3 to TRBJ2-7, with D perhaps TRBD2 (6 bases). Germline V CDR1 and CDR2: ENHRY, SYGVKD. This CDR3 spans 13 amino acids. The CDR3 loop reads CAISDYGELVADF. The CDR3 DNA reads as TGTGCCATCAGTGACTACGGGGAGCTGGTAGCGGACTTC.

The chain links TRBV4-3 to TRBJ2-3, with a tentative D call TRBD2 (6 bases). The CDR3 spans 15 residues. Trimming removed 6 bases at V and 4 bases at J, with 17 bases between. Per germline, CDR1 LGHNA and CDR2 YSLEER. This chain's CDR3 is CASSNRDSGADTQYF. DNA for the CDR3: TGCGCCAGCAGTAATAGAGATAGCGGCGCAGATACGCAGTATTTT.

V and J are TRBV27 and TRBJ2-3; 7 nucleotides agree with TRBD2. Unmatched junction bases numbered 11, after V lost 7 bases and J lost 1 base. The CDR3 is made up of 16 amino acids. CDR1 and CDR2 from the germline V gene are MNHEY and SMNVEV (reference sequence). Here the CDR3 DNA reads TGTGCCAGCACCCTAGGATCGGCGGGAGGCACAGATACGCAGTATTTT. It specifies CASTLGSAGGTDTQYF.

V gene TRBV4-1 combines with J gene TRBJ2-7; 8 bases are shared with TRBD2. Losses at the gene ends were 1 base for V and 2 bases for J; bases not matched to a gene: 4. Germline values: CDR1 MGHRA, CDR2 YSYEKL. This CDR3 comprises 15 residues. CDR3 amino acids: CASSQVAGSTYEQYF. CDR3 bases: TGCGCCAGCAGCCAAGTAGCGGGAAGCACCTACGAGCAGTACTTC.

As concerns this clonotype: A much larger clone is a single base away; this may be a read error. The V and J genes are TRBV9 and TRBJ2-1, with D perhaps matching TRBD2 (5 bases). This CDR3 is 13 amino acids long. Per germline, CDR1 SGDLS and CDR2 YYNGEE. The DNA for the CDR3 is TGTGCCAGCAACGTATCCGATCCGGGAAAGCAGTTCTTC. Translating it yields CASNVSDPGKQFF.

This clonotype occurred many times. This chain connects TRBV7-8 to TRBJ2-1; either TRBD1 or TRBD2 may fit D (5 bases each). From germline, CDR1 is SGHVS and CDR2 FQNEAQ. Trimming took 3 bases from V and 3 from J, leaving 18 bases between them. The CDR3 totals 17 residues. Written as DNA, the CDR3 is TGTGCCAGCAGCTTTAAACTTTATGGGACGGGCTACAATGAGCAGTTCTTC. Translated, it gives CASSFKLYGTGYNEQFF.

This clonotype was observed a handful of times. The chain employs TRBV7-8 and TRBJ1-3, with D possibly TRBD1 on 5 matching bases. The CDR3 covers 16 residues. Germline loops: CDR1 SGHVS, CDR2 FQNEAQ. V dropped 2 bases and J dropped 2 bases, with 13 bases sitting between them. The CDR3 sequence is CASSLSGTPTGNTIYF. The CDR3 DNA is TGTGCCAGCAGCTTATCGGGGACTCCAACTGGAAACACCATATATTTT.

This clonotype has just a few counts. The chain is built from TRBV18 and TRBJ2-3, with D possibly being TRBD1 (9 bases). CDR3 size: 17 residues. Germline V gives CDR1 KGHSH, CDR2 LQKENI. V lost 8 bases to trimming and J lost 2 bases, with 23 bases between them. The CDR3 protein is CASAEQGALADTDTQYF. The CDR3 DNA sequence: TGTGCCAGCGCAGAACAGGGGGCACTAGCGGACACAGATACGCAGTATTTT.

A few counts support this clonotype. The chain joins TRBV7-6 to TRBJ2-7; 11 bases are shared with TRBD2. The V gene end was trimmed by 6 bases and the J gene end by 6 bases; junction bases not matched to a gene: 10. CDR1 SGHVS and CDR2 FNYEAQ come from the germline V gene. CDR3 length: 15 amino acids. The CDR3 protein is CASREGTSGQGEQYF. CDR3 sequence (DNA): TGTGCCAGCAGAGAAGGGACTAGCGGCCAGGGCGAGCAGTACTTC. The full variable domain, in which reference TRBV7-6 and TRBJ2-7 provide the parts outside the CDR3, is GAGVSQSPRYKVTKRGQDVALRCDPISGHVSLYWYRQALGQGPEFLTYFNYEAQQDKSGLPNDRFSAERPEGSISTLTIQRTEQRDSAMYRCASREGTSGQGEQYFGPGTRLTVT.

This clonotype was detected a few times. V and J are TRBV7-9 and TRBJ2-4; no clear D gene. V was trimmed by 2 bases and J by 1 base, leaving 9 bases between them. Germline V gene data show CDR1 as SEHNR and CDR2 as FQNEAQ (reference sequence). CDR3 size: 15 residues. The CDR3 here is CASSLSRSAKNIQYF. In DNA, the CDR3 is TGTGCCAGCAGCTTATCTCGATCTGCCAAAAACATTCAGTACTTC.

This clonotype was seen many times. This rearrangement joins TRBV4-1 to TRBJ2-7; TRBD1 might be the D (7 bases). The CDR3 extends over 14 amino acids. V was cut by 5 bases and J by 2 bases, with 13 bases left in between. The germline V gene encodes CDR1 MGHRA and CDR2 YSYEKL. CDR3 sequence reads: CASSNRGGTYEQYF. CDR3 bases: TGCGCCAGCAGCAACAGGGGAGGAACCTACGAGCAGTACTTC.